This T cell receptor beta chain is drawn from a study of cytomegalovirus exposure and HLA in healthy donors. Study-wide results and caveats: Most of the CMV-associated TCR beta chains (in a later analysis) appeared to be HLA-restricted.

The germline V and J ends were trimmed by 8 bases and 0 bases, with 13 bases remaining between them. There are 14 residues in the CDR3. The germline V gene encodes CDR1 MGHRA and CDR2 YSYEKL. In the case of this clone: Its antigen is unknown.

PCR was performed using 60 Vbeta and 13 Jbeta primers. Libraries were prepared by immunoSEQ multiplex PCR; TCRdb keeps only in-frame clonotypes and omits some of them. This table holds some 200,000 clones, approximately 78% found once. The specimen sequenced was PBMCs. The chain employs TRBV4-1 and TRBJ2-5; a weak D match, TRBD1 (5 bases). This receptor was taken from a woman in her thirties or forties in good health and CMV-seronegative. CDR3: CASGRQRYQETQYF. The CDR3, as DNA: TGCGCCAGCGGCAGACAGAGGTACCAAGAGACCCAGTACTTC.